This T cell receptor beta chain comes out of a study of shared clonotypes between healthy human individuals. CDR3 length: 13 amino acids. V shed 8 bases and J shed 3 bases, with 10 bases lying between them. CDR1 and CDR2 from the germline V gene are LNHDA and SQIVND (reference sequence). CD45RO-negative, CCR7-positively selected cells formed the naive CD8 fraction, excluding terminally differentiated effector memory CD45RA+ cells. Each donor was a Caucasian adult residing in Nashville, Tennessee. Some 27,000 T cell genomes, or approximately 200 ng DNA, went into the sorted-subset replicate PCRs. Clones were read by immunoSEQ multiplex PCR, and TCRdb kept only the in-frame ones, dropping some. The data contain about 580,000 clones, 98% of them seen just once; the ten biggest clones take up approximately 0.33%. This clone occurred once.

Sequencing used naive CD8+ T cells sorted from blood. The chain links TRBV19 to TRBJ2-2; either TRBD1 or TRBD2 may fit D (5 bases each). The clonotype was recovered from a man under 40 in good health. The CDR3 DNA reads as TGTGCCAGTCCGGGACCAGACACCGGGGAGCTGTTTTTT. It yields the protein CASPGPDTGELFF.